Listed below are T cell receptor beta chains from one sample, sequenced in a study of blood T cell repertoires in COVID-19. Sequencing used immunoSEQ multiplex PCR; TCRdb keeps in-frame clones, though not all of them. The table has roughly 400,000 clones, 85% to 90% seen once. Sequenced material: PBMCs or T cells enriched from blood (not recorded which). The receptors shown here come from a woman in her forties or fifties who had recovered from COVID-19. Both conserved end residues are part of each CDR3. D genes are given only for firm matches. Not every row has a clone size; where given, it reads once, few, many or a size class.

D gene	clone size	V gene	J gene	CDR3 protein
TRBD1	-	TRBV6-2/TRBV6-3	TRBJ2-1	CASSYDLAAQGFHNEQFF
-	-	TRBV6-5	TRBJ1-2	CASKEGTPYSGYTF
TRBD2	-	TRBV27	TRBJ2-1	CASSRLAGDYNEQFF
TRBD2	-	TRBV7-2	TRBJ2-2	CASSPGLASGELFF
-	-	TRBV19	TRBJ1-2	CASSPKGGRGYGYTF
-	once	TRBV5-1	TRBJ2-1	CASGPEAYNEQFF
-	-	TRBV3-1/TRBV3-2	TRBJ1-2	CASSQVDRTNYNYGYTF
-	-	TRBV19	TRBJ2-1	CASSGTYNEQFF
-	-	TRBV27	TRBJ1-6	CASSFQGVNSPLHF
-	-	TRBV24-1	TRBJ2-3	CATSDSWGPGGDTQYF
-	-	TRBV5-1	TRBJ1-1	CASSPGVGASTEAFF
TRBD1	-	TRBV5-6	TRBJ2-5	CASSLRSRGQETQYF
-	-	TRBV6-5	TRBJ2-1	CASSYDNRASNEQFF
-	-	TRBV19	TRBJ1-5	CASSPHRGEPQHF
-	-	TRBV29-1	TRBJ2-5	CSSRELGETQYF
-	-	TRBV7-9	TRBJ1-1	CASSDEDSEAFF
TRBD1	-	TRBV28	TRBJ1-4	CASSFRTGRTEKLFF
TRBD2	-	TRBV7-8	TRBJ2-2	CASSGRLAVHTGELFF
-	-	TRBV1	TRBJ2-5	CTSSQIEGLAGEGETQYF
-	-	TRBV5-1	TRBJ2-2	CASSLVARSTGELFF
-	-	TRBV6-2/TRBV6-3	TRBJ2-2	CASSYYDRLTGELFF
TRBD1	-	TRBV30	TRBJ2-7	CAWKVGWGTGANYEQYF
-	-	TRBV28	TRBJ2-7	CASSWQGSRKSYEQYF
TRBD1	-	TRBV28	TRBJ2-5	CASSFGDRGRETQYF
-	once	TRBV10-3	TRBJ1-3	CATRYKVDSGNTIYF
TRBD1	-	TRBV6-5	TRBJ2-7	CASSYAGQGIYEQYF
-	-	TRBV5-5	TRBJ1-1	CASSNPTGNTEAFF
-	-	TRBV30	TRBJ2-3	CAWGETGRGTDTQYF
-	-	TRBV5-6	TRBJ1-5	CASSRFGGQPQHF
-	-	TRBV10-3	TRBJ1-2	CAISESQVGYGYTF
-	few	TRBV6-5	TRBJ2-2	CASTLFQSETGELFF
TRBD1	once	TRBV6-5	TRBJ1-1	CATINRGSNTEAFF
TRBD1	-	TRBV28	TRBJ1-5	CASSPPGGQGGSQPQHF
-	-	TRBV7-9	TRBJ1-1	CASSLGGWNTEAFF
-	-	TRBV2	TRBJ1-2	CASTEGLNYGYTF
TRBD1	-	TRBV9	TRBJ2-3	CASSDGTGGPGTQYF
TRBD1	-	TRBV11-2	TRBJ1-1	CASSLDHFEGADTEAFF
-	once	TRBV7-9	TRBJ1-1	CASSFGGGKAFF
TRBD1	-	TRBV24-1	TRBJ2-3	CATSDPRQGPTDTQYF
-	-	TRBV2	TRBJ1-5	CASKWGVYNQPQHF
-	-	TRBV27	TRBJ2-7	CASSTWTGLEQYF
-	-	TRBV9	TRBJ2-3	CASSVAGLATTDTQYF